The 8 T cell receptor beta chains listed next were all sequenced from one sample in a study of T cells in Graves' hyperthyroidism and ophthalmopathy. RNA transcripts yielded amplified TCR beta CDR3 regions. First-round RT-PCR with HTBI primers amplified the TCR CDR3 region. TCRdb reprocessed the multiplex PCR reads via MiXCR and lists one record per CDR3 protein. The sample has approximately 600,000 distinct CDR3 sequences, approximately 14% seen once. The specimen sequenced was blood. Receptors were obtained from a woman aged 35 to 49 with Graves' ophthalmopathy.

This clonotype was detected a few times. The chain carries TRBV24-1 and TRBJ1-2; TRBD1 is a possible D gene (6 bases). Germline V gives CDR1 KGHDR, CDR2 SFDVKD. The CDR3 sequence is 13 residues long. Trimming took 1 base from V and 8 from J, leaving 10 bases between them. This CDR3 reads CATSDFTGIGYTF. The CDR3 nucleotides read TGTGCCACCAGTGATTTTACAGGGATAGGCTACACCTTC.

This clonotype was detected many times. The rearrangement uses TRBV19 and TRBJ1-1, with 8 bases matching TRBD1. V shed 7 bases and J 6 bases; nucleotides not matched to a gene: 19. This CDR3 spans 17 amino acids. Germline values: CDR1 LNHDA, CDR2 SQIVND (reference sequence). Written as DNA, the CDR3 is TGTGCCAGTACACACCGGACAGGGACGAGCTTGCGGCCTGAAGCTTTCTTT. It translates to CASTHRTGTSLRPEAFF.

This clonotype was detected ten times or more. V is TRBV12-5 and J is TRBJ1-2; D remains ambiguous. The CDR3 spans 13 residues. Germline V lookup: CDR1 LGHNT, CDR2 FRNRAP. V was pared by 1 base and J by 4 bases, with 7 bases between. CDR3 protein: CASGLEGSYGYTF. The CDR3 region has the DNA TGTGCTAGTGGTTTGGAGGGTTCCTATGGCTACACCTTC.

This clonotype was observed many times. V is TRBV6-1 and J is TRBJ1-2; no firm D call. Germline V gene sequence: CDR1 MNHNS, CDR2 SASEGT. The CDR3 is 16 amino acids. V lost 0 bases to trimming and J lost 7 bases, with 18 bases between them. CDR3 sequence (DNA): TGTGCCAGCAGTGAAGCGCTGGGCTCCCCGACGCGTGGCTACACCTTC. Its translation: CASSEALGSPTRGYTF.

This clonotype was seen repeatedly, ten times or more. The chain combines TRBV12-3 or TRBV12-4 with TRBJ2-2, with 13 bases matching TRBD2. Trimming took 5 bases from V and 5 from J; bases not matched to a gene: 11. This CDR3 comprises 18 residues. CDR3 loop: CASSGPGTSGTLTGELFF. The CDR3 DNA reads TGTGCCAGCAGTGGCCCCGGGACTAGCGGGACTTTAACCGGGGAGCTGTTTTTT.

This clonotype was recorded many times. This chain uses TRBV19 with TRBJ2-5, with D possibly TRBD2 on 6 matching bases. CDR1 is LNHDA and CDR2 is SQIVND in the germline V gene (reference sequence). The CDR3 is 11 amino acids. Trimming shortened V by 5 bases and J by 10 bases, and 11 bases separated the two germline ends. The CDR3 protein is CASSPGGSQYF. In nucleotides, the CDR3 is TGTGCCAGTAGTCCTGGAGGGAGCCAGTACTTC.

This clonotype was observed many times. The rearrangement joins TRBV2 to TRBJ2-7; no firm D call. Germline V gene lookup returns CDR1 SNHLY and CDR2 FYNNEI. Between the trimmed V and J ends, which lost 4 bases and 5 bases, there was a span of 9 bases. The CDR3 is 12 amino acids. CDR3 region: CASSAKYHEQYF. DNA for the CDR3: TGTGCCAGCAGTGCGAAATACCACGAGCAGTACTTC.

This clonotype was counted ten times or more. J is TRBJ2-5 and V is TRBV3-1; tentatively, D is TRBD1 (6 bases). Trimming took 0 bases from V and 9 from J, leaving 14 bases between them. The CDR3 consists of 14 residues. Per germline, CDR1 LGHDT and CDR2 YNNKEL (reference sequence). The CDR3 bases are TGTGCCAGCAGCCAAGAGGGTGGGGCAGGGGCCCAGTACTTC. Its protein is CASSQEGGAGAQYF.